A selection of T cell receptor beta chains follows, all from one sample in a study of blood T cell repertoires in COVID-19. TCRdb keeps only in-frame clones here, not all; method: immunoSEQ multiplex PCR. The table records fewer than 200,000 clones, 87% of them present only once. The sample taken for sequencing was peripheral blood. The origin of the receptors is a woman aged 55 to 70 who had recovered from COVID-19. Both conserved end residues are part of each CDR3. The order of the fields is V gene, clone size, D gene, J gene, CDR3 DNA, CDR3 protein. The D gene is left open where the match is weak. The size of a clone is reported for some rows only, either as once, few or many, or as a class for expanded clones.

V gene: TRBV4-2; clone size: -; D gene: TRBD1; J gene: TRBJ1-6; CDR3 DNA: TGTGCCAGCAGCCAGCGGGACAGGGCGGCAGGACGGGCACCCCTCCACTTT; CDR3 protein: CASSQRDRAAGRAPLHF
V gene: TRBV28; clone size: -; D gene: TRBD2; J gene: TRBJ2-1; CDR3 DNA: TGTGCCAGCAGAGTAGCGGGGGGGCGTTACAATGAGCAGTTCTTC; CDR3 protein: CASRVAGGRYNEQFF
V gene: TRBV5-4; clone size: -; D gene: TRBD1; J gene: TRBJ1-1; CDR3 DNA: TGTGCCAGCAGCTTGGGCAGGGGGCAAACTGAAGCTTTCTTT; CDR3 protein: CASSLGRGQTEAFF
V gene: TRBV19; clone size: -; D gene: -; J gene: TRBJ1-2; CDR3 DNA: TGTGCCAGGCCACAGGAAGACGGCTACACCTTC; CDR3 protein: CARPQEDGYTF
V gene: TRBV28; clone size: few; D gene: -; J gene: TRBJ1-6; CDR3 DNA: TGTGCCAGCAGCAGCCCAGGGGATAATTCACCCCTCCACTTT; CDR3 protein: CASSSPGDNSPLHF
V gene: TRBV6-5; clone size: -; D gene: -; J gene: TRBJ2-5; CDR3 DNA: TGTGCCAGCAGAACCCCAGGGGAGACCCAGTACTTC; CDR3 protein: CASRTPGETQYF
V gene: TRBV5-1; clone size: -; D gene: TRBD1; J gene: TRBJ2-5; CDR3 DNA: TGCGCCAGCAGCATGGGACAGCAAGAGACCCAGTACTTC; CDR3 protein: CASSMGQQETQYF
V gene: TRBV2; clone size: -; D gene: -; J gene: TRBJ2-1; CDR3 DNA: TGTGCCACCGGGCTGGGGGACCTTCGGAGGGGTGAGCAGTTCTTC; CDR3 protein: CATGLGDLRRGEQFF
V gene: TRBV11-3; clone size: -; D gene: -; J gene: TRBJ2-1; CDR3 DNA: TGTGCCAGCAGCCGACAGGACAATGAGCAGTTCTTC; CDR3 protein: CASSRQDNEQFF
V gene: TRBV28; clone size: -; D gene: TRBD1; J gene: TRBJ1-1; CDR3 DNA: TGTGCCAGCCGATCGGGACAGGGTTTCACTGAAGCTTTCTTT; CDR3 protein: CASRSGQGFTEAFF
V gene: TRBV2; clone size: -; D gene: -; J gene: TRBJ1-2; CDR3 DNA: TGTGCCAGCAGTGAAGTTAGAGGGCAGGGCTACACCTTC; CDR3 protein: CASSEVRGQGYTF
V gene: TRBV7-9; clone size: -; D gene: TRBD2; J gene: TRBJ2-5; CDR3 DNA: TGTGCCAGCAGCTCGGGGGGAGAGACCCAGTACTTC; CDR3 protein: CASSSGGETQYF
V gene: TRBV5-1; clone size: -; D gene: -; J gene: TRBJ1-2; CDR3 DNA: TGCGCCAGCAGCTTGGAACTGGGCCCGGGGGGCTACACCTTC; CDR3 protein: CASSLELGPGGYTF
V gene: TRBV5-4; clone size: -; D gene: -; J gene: TRBJ1-2; CDR3 DNA: TGTGCCAGCAGCTCGCAGGACAGCTATGGCTACACCTTC; CDR3 protein: CASSSQDSYGYTF
V gene: TRBV3-1/TRBV3-2; clone size: few; D gene: -; J gene: TRBJ1-1; CDR3 DNA: TGTGCCAGCACTCAAGGGGGTGGGAACACTGAAGCTTTCTTT; CDR3 protein: CASTQGGGNTEAFF
V gene: TRBV19; clone size: -; D gene: TRBD2; J gene: TRBJ2-7; CDR3 DNA: TGTGCCAGTAGCGGACTAGCGGGGTACTCCTACGAGCAGTACTTC; CDR3 protein: CASSGLAGYSYEQYF
V gene: TRBV9; clone size: -; D gene: TRBD2; J gene: TRBJ2-3; CDR3 DNA: TGTGCCAGCAGCGTAGGACTAGCGTCGGCAGATACGCAGTATTTT; CDR3 protein: CASSVGLASADTQYF
V gene: TRBV3-1/TRBV3-2; clone size: -; D gene: -; J gene: TRBJ1-5; CDR3 DNA: TGTGCCAGCAGCCAGCAGGGGTTACAGCCCCAGCATTTT; CDR3 protein: CASSQQGLQPQHF